This T cell receptor (beta chain) appears in the sequencing data of a study of regulatory T cells in long-lasting Graves disease. Study-wide points: Among persistent patients, a larger number of public clonotypes were shared (over 2,500) than among newly diagnosed patients (966).

Assembly of TCR beta libraries relied on iRepertoire HTBI primers together with Arm-PCR of CDR3 regions. TCRdb independently ran MiXCR on the multiplex PCR reads; one entry per CDR3 protein. The sample has roughly 470,000 distinct CDR3 sequences; less than 25% are singletons. The time point denotes: persistent/refractory GD, antithyroid drugs over 5 years with positive TRAb. With RNA extracted from PBMCs as input, the TCR library was made. EDTA tubes were used for drawing approximately 8.4 milliliters of peripheral blood. Trimming took off 0 bases at V and 4 bases at J, with 9 bases between the two ends. The CDR3 is 14 amino acids. CDR1 LGHDT and CDR2 YNNKEL come from the germline V gene (reference sequence). This clonotype was seen ten or more times. The antigen is not known.

J is TRBJ1-2 and V is TRBV3-1; possible D gene TRBD1, 6 bases. The receptor's source is a female donor with Graves disease. Specimen: peripheral blood mononuclear cells (PBMCs), collected when the disease was refractory, from a patient treated with antithyroid drugs. CDR3 region: CASSQDTGFYGYTF. CDR3 nucleotides: TGTGCCAGCAGCCAAGATACAGGGTTCTATGGCTACACCTTC.